The rows below give T cell receptor beta chains drawn from one sample of a study of T cell repertoires in cytomegalovirus infection. MiXCR was run by TCRdb on the reads, yielding one entry per CDR3 protein. The repertoire consists of tens of thousands of distinct CDR3 sequences, with 20% to 30% occurring once and the leading ten covering approximately 51%. The antigens for these receptors are not known. This material consisted of CD8+ T cells from cultured PBMCs, taken from culture after CMV antigen stimulation. The source of these receptors is a human donor in good health (CMV status not recorded). Some clones in this sample may be carry-over from other donors' samples. CDR3s include the opening cysteine and the closing phenylalanine or tryptophan. Fields, in order: CDR3 DNA, CDR3 protein, V gene, clone size, D gene, J gene. The D gene is left open where the match is weak. Rows may omit the clone size; those that give it use once, few, many or a size class.

TGTGCCTGGAACCCCCTGACAGAGACAGAAGCTTTCTTT CAWNPLTETEAFF TRBV30 . . TRBJ1-1
TGTGCCTGGAGCACCACAGGGTCAACCGGGGAGCTGTTTTTT CAWSTTGSTGELFF TRBV30 . . TRBJ2-2
TGCAGTGCTAGGGGGGCAGGGGGCACTGAAGCTTTCTTT CSARGAGGTEAFF TRBV20-1 . TRBD1 TRBJ1-1
TGTGCCAGCAGCCCCTACAGCTCTGGGGCCAACGTCCTGACTTTC CASSPYSSGANVLTF TRBV7-2 many . TRBJ2-6
TGCGCCAGCACCCCCAGGCCCGGGGGGACCGGGGAGCTGTTTTTT CASTPRPGGTGELFF TRBV5-1 . TRBD2 TRBJ2-2
TGTGCCAGCAGCGCCCGCTCCTACGAGCAGTACTTC CASSARSYEQYF TRBV13 few . TRBJ2-7
TGTGCCAGCAGTTTATTCGACAGTCCAACACCCTACGAGCAGTACTTC CASSLFDSPTPYEQYF TRBV27 few . TRBJ2-7
TGTGCCATCAGTGACGGGCTTGAAGCTTTCTTT CAISDGLEAFF TRBV10-3 few . TRBJ1-1
TGTGCCAGCAGCTTAGCAGAGGCCACAGATACGCAGTATTTT CASSLAEATDTQYF TRBV7-6 many . TRBJ2-3
TGTGCCAGCAGTGATCCCCAGGGTAAATGGCGAGCTTTCTTT CASSDPQGKWRAFF TRBV2 few . TRBJ1-1
TGTGCCAGTAGTATAATATCGGAGGGTGTTGGCACTGAAGCTTTCTTT CASSIISEGVGTEAFF TRBV19 . . TRBJ1-1
TGTGCCAGCAGCTTTTGGGGGGCGCCCCAAGAGACCCAGTACTTC CASSFWGAPQETQYF TRBV11-2 medium-sized . TRBJ2-5
TGTGCCAGCAGATTGGGACAGTCTAATGAAAAACTGTTTTTT CASRLGQSNEKLFF TRBV27 many TRBD1 TRBJ1-4
TGTGCCAGCAGCCCCCGAGCGGGAGGGCCCTACAATGAGCAGTTCTTC CASSPRAGGPYNEQFF TRBV4-1 . TRBD2 TRBJ2-1
TGCAGTGCTAGAGAGGGCGGCGATGAGCAGTTCTTC CSAREGGDEQFF TRBV20-1 . . TRBJ2-1
TGCGCCAGCAGCCAGGGACTAGCGGGGTCGGGTGAGCAGTTCTTC CASSQGLAGSGEQFF TRBV4-3 . TRBD2 TRBJ2-1
TGCAGTGCTAGGGACGGACTAGCGGGGGGGCCCAACAATGAGCAGTTCTTC CSARDGLAGGPNNEQFF TRBV20-1 . TRBD2 TRBJ2-1
TGTGCCAGCAGTTACTCTGAACCCGCCGGATCCTTT CASSYSEPAGSF TRBV6-2/TRBV6-3 many . TRBJ1-6
TGTGCCAGCACCTACAAGGCTAGCGGGAGGGCCCTTCTTAACAATGAGCAGTTCTTC CASTYKASGRALLNNEQFF TRBV6-2/TRBV6-3 few TRBD2 TRBJ2-1
TGTGCCAGCAGGACATACAGGGGAGCAGGGGCCAACGTCCTGACTTTC CASRTYRGAGANVLTF TRBV28 few TRBD1 TRBJ2-6
TGTGCCAGCAGCTTGCCAGCGGGGTACACAGATACGCAGTATTTT CASSLPAGYTDTQYF TRBV7-6 many TRBD2 TRBJ2-3
TGTGCCAGCAGCCCCAGACAGGGGGCTCACGAGCAGTACTTC CASSPRQGAHEQYF TRBV7-9 many TRBD1 TRBJ2-7
TGTGCCAGCGCTGGACGGACGACCTACGAGCAGTACTTC CASAGRTTYEQYF TRBV11-3 many . TRBJ2-7
TGTGCCAGCTCACTCGGACTAGCGGAAATCACAGATACGCAGTATTTT CASSLGLAEITDTQYF TRBV18 few TRBD2 TRBJ2-3
TGCAGTGCTAGCGACGACAGGATCAACACCGGGGAGCTGTTTTTT CSASDDRINTGELFF TRBV20-1 . . TRBJ2-2
TGTGCCAGCAGTTTACCGGGGTCAGGATGGGGGTCACCTTTCTTT CASSLPGSGWGSPFF TRBV28 few . TRBJ1-1
TGTGCCAGTAGTATAGGGACAGCCAAAAACATTCAGTACTTC CASSIGTAKNIQYF TRBV19 many . TRBJ2-4
TGTGCCACCATGGGGGGCCGGGAGCTGTTTTTT CATMGGRELFF TRBV15 many . TRBJ2-2
TGTGCCAGCAGCTTAAGGGGGATAACGTCACCCCTCCACTTT CASSLRGITSPLHF TRBV7-6 many . TRBJ1-6
TGTGCCAGCTCACCACCCAGCGGAGAACTCCAAGAGACCCAGTACTTC CASSPPSGELQETQYF TRBV18 few . TRBJ2-5
TGCAGTGCTACGGGACAGACTAACACTGAAGCTTTCTTT CSATGQTNTEAFF TRBV20-1 few TRBD1 TRBJ1-1